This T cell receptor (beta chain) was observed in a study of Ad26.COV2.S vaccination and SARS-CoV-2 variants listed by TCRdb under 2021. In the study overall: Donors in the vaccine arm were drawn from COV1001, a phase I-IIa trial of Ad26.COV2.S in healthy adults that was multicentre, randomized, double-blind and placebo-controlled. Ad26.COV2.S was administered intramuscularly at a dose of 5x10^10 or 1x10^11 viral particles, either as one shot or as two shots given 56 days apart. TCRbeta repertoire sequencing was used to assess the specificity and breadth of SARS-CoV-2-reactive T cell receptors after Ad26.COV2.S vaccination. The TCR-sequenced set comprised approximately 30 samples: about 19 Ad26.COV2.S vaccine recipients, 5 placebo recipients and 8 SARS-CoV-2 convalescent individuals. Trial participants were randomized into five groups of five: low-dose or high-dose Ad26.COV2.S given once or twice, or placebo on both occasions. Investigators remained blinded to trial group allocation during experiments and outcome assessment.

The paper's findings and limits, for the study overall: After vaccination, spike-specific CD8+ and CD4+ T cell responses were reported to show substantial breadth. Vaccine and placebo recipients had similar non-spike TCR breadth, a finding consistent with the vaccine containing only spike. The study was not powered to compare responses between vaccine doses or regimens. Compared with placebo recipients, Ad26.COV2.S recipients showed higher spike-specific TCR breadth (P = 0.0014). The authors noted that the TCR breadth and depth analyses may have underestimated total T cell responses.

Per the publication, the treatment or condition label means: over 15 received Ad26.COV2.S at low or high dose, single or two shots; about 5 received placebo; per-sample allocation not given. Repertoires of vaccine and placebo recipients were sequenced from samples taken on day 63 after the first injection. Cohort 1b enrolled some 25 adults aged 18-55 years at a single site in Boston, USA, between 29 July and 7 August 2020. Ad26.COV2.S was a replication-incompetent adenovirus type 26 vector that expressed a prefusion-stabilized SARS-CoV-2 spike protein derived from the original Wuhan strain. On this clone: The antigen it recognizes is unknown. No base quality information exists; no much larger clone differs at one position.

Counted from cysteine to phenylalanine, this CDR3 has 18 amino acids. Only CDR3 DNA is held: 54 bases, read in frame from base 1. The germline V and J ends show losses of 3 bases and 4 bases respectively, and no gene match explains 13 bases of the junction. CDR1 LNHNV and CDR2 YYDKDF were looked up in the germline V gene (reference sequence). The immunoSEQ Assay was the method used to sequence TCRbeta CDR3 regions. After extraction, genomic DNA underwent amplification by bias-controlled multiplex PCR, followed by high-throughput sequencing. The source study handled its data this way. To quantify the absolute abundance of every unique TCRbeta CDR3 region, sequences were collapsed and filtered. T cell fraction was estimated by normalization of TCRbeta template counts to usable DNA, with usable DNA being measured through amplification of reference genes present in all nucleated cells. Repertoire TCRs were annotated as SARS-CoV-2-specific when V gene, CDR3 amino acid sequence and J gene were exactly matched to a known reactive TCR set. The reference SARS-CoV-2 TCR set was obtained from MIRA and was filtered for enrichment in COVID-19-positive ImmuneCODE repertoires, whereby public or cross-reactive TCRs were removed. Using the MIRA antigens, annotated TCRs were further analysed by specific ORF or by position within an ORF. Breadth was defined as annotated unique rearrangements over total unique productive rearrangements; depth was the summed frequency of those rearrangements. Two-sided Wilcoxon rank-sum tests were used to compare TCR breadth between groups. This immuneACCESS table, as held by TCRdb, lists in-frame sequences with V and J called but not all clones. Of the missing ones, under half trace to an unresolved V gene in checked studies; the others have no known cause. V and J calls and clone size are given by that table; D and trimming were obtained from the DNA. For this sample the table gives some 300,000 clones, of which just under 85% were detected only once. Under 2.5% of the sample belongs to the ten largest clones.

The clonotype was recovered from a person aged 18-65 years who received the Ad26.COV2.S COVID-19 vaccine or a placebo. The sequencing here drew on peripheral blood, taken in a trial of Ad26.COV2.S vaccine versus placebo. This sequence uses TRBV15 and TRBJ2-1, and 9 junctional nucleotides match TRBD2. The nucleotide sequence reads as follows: TGTGCCACCAGCAGCCCTGGGACTAGCCAGGCCTTTTACAATGAGCAGTTCTTC. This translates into CATSSPGTSQAFYNEQFF.